This T cell receptor (beta chain) was captured in a study of T cells expressing NK-cell markers. Study at large: CD3+CD56+NKG2C+, CD3+CD56+NKG2C- and CD3+CD56-NKG2C+ T cells, once sorted, supplied the TCR beta repertoires. Broader study findings: Several of the donors also had these clonotypes leading their CD3+CD56-NKG2C+ fraction.

The germline V gene has CDR1 SNHLY and CDR2 FYNNEI. The CDR3 consists of 12 residues. As regards this clonotype: As yet, its antigen is unknown.

The TCR beta cDNA came from 5'RACE template switching with UMIs. TCRdb re-called the 5' RACE reads, yielding one record per CDR3 amino acid sequence without DNA. This sample's table reports about 8,000 distinct CDR3 sequences. The J gene is TRBJ2-1, the V gene TRBV2; TCRdb names TRBD2, which stays unverified in the absence of DNA. The sample comprised blood T cells: a sorted CD56 or NKG2C T cell subset, CD4+ or CD8+ T cells, or bulk PBMC T cells (not recorded which). The receptor was derived from a young man in good health. The CDR3 loop reads CASAGGSSEQFF.